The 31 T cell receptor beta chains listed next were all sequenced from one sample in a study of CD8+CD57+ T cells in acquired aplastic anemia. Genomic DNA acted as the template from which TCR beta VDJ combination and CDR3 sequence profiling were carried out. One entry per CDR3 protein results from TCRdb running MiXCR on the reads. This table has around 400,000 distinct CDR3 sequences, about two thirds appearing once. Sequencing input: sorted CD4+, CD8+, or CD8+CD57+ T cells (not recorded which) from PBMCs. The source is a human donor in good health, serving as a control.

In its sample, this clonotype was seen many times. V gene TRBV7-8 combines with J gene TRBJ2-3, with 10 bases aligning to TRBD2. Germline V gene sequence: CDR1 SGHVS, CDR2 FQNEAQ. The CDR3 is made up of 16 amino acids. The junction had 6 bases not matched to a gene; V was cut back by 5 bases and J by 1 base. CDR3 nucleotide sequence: TGTGCCAGCAGCCCCTTAGCGGGGGGAGGCACAGATACGCAGTATTTT. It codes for CASSPLAGGGTDTQYF.

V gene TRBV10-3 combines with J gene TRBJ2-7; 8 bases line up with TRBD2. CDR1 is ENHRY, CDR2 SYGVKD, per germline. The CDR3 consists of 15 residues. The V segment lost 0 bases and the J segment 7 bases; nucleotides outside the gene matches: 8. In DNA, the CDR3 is TGTGCCATCAGTGAGTCCGGGGGGGGGACCGAGGAGCAGTACGTC. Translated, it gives CAISESGGGTEEQYV.

The CDR3 coding sequence is TGTGCCAGCAGTGGAGACATATCGAACACTGAAGCTTTCTTT. Residues: CASSGDISNTEAFF. This chain links TRBV6-1 with TRBJ1-1; no firm D call. CDR1 MNHNS and CDR2 SASEGT come from the germline V gene. The V gene lost 4 bases and the J gene lost 1 base, with 10 bases spanning the gap. This CDR3 comprises 14 residues.

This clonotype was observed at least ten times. CDR3: CASSRTGTMTNEKLFF. CDR3 in DNA: TGTGCCAGCAGCCGGACAGGGACTATGACTAATGAAAAACTGTTTTTT. The V call is TRBV7-2, the J call TRBJ1-4; TRBD1 agrees at 8 bases. V dropped 5 bases and J dropped 2; count of bases not matched to a gene: 7. Germline CDR1 is SGHTA and CDR2 is FQGNSA. This CDR3 is built from 16 residues. The variable domain in full, completed from reference TRBV7-2 and TRBJ1-4, reads GAGVSQSPSNKVTEKGKDVELRCDPISGHTALYWYRQSLGQGLEFLIYFQGNSAPDKSGLPSDRFSAERTGGSVSTLTIQRTQQEDSAVYLCASSRTGTMTNEKLFFGSGTQLSVL.

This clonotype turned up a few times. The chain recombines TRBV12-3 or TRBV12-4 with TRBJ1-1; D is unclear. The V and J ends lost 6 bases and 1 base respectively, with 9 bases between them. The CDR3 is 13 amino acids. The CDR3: CASRVQSNTEAFF. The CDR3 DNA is TGTGCCAGCAGAGTACAGTCGAACACTGAAGCTTTCTTT.

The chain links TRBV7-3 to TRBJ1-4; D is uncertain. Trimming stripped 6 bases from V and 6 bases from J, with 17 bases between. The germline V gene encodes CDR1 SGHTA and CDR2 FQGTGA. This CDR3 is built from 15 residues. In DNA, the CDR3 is TGTGCCAGCAGTATGGTGCACGAGATTTATGAAAAACTGTTTTTT. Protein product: CASSMVHEIYEKLFF.

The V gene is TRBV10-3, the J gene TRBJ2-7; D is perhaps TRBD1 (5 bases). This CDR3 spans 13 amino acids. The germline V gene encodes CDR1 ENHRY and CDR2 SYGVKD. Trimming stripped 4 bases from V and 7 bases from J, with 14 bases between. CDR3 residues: CAISGTLVGEQYF. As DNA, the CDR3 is TGTGCCATCAGTGGGACACTGGTGGGGGAGCAGTACTTC.

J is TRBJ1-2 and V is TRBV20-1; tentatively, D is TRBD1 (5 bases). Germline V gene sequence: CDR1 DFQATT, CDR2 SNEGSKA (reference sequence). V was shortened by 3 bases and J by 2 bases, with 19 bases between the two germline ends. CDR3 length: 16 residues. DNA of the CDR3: TGCAGTGCTAGGCCGGTAGACAGATCCTTAAACTATGGCTACACCTTC. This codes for CSARPVDRSLNYGYTF.

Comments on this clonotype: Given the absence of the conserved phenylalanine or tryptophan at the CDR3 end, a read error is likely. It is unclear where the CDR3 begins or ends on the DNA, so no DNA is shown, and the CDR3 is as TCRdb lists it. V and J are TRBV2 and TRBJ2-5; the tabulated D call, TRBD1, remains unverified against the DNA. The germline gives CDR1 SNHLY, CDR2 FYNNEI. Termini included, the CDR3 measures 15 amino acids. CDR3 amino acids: CASSEDRRGPQHFGD.

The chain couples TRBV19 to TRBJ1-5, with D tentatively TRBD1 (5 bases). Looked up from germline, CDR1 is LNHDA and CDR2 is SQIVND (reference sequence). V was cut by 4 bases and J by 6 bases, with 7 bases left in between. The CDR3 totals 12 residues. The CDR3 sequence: CASSTGTQPQHF. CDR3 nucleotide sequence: TGTGCCAGTAGTACAGGGACTCAGCCCCAGCATTTT.

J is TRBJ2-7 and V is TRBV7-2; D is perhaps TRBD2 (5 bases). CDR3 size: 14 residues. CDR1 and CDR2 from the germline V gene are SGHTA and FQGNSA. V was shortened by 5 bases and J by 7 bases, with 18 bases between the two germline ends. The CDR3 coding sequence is TGTGCCAGCAGCCTTTCACTAGGGCCGGGTGAGCAGTACTTC. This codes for CASSLSLGPGEQYF.

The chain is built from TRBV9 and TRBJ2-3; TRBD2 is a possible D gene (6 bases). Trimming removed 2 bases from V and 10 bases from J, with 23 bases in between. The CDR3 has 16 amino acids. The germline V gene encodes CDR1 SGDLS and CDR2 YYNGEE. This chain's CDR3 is CASSVWGGAYEQSQYF. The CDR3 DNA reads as TGTGCCAGCAGCGTGTGGGGCGGGGCCTACGAGCAGTCGCAGTATTTT.

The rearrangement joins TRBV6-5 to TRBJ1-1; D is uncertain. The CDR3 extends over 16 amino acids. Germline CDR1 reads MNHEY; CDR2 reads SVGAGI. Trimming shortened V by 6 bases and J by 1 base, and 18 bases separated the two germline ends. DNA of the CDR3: TGTGCCAGCAGGTACCCAGAGGGCAGGAAGAACACTGAAGCTTTCTTT. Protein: CASRYPEGRKNTEAFF.

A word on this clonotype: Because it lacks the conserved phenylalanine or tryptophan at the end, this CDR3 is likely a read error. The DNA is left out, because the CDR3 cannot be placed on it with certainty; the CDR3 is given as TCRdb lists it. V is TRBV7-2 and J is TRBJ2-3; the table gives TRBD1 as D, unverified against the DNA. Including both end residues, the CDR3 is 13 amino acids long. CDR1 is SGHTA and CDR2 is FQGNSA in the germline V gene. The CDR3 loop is CASSQAEAGRSSP.

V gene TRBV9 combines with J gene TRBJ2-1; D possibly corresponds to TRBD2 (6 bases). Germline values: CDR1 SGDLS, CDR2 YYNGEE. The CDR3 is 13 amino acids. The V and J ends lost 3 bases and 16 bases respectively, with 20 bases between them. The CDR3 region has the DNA TGTGCCAGCAGCGCGCAGGGCCAGGAGGGGAGATTCTTC. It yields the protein CASSAQGQEGRFF.

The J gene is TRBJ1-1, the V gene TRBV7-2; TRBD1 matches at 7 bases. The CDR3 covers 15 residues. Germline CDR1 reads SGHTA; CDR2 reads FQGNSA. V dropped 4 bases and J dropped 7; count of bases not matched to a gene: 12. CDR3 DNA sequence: TGTGCCAGCAGCTGTTGGACAGGCATGGGTCATGAAGCTTTCTTT. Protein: CASSCWTGMGHEAFF.

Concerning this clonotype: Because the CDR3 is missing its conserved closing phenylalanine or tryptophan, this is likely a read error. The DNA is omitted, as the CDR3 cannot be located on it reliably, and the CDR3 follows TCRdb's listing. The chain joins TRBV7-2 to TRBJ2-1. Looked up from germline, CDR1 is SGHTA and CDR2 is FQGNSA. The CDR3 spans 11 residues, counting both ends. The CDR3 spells CASSLVHEQTV.

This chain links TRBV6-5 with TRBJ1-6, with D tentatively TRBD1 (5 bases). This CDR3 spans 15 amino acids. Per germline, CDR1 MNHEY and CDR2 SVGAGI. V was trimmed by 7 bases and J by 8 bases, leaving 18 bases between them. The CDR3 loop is CASNWSGTGDSPLHF. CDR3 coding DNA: TGTGCCAGCAATTGGTCCGGGACGGGGGATTCACCCCTCCACTTT.

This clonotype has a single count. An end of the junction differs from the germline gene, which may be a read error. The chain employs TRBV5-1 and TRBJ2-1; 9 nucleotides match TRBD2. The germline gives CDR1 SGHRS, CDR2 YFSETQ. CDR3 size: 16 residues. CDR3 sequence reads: CASSVQRSGGSDEQFF. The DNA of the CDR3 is TGTGCCAGCAGCGTCCAAAGGAGCGGGGGGAGCGATGAGCAGTTCTTC.

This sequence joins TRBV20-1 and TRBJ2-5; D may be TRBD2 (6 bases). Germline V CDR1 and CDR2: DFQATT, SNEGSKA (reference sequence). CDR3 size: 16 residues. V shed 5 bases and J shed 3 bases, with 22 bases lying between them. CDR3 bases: TGCAGTGCTCCATCCATTCGGGGCGGGGAAGAAGAGACCCAGTACTTC. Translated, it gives CSAPSIRGGEEETQYF.

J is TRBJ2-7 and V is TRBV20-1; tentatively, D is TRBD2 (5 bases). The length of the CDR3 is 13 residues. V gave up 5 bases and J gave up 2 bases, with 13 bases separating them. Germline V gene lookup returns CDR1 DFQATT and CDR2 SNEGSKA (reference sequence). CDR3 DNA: TGCAGTGCTCCCGCGGGCCTAGCCTACGAGCAGTACTTC. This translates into CSAPAGLAYEQYF.

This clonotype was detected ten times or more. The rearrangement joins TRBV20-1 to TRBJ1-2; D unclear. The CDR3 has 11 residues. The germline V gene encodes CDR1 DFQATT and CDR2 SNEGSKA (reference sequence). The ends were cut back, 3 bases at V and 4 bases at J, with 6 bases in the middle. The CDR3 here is CSASSAYGYTF. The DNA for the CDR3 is TGCAGTGCTAGTAGTGCCTATGGCTACACCTTC.

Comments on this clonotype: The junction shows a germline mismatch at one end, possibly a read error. For the CDR3, the DNA is TGTGCCAGCAGCTTCCGGGGAGAATGGGGACAGCCGCAGCATTTT. It is translated as CASSFRGEWGQPQHF. This chain links TRBV7-8 with TRBJ1-5; 7 bases fit TRBD1. Germline lookup yields CDR1 SGHVS and CDR2 FQNEAQ. The CDR3 loop spans 15 amino acids.

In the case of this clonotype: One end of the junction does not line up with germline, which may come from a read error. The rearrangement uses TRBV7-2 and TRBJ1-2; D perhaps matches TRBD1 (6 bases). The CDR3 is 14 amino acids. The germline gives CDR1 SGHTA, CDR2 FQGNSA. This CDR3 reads CASSLSLAGAREHF. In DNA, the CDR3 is TGTGCCAGCAGCTTATCGCTAGCGGGGGCCCGCGAGCACTTC.

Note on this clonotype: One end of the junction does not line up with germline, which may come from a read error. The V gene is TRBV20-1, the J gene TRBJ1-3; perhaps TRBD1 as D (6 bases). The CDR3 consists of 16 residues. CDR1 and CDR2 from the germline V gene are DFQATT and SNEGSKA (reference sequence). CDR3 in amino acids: CSARAGAAVSGNTVYF. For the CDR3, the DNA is TGCAGTGCCAGGGCGGGGGCAGCTGTCTCTGGAAACACCGTATATTTT.

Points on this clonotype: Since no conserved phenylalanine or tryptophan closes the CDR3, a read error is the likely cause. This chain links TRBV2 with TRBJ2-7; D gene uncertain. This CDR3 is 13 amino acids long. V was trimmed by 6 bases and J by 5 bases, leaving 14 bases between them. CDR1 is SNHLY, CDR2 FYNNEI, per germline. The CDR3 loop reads CASSPHSANEQYL. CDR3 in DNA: TGTGCCAGCAGCCCGCACTCGGCCAACGAGCAGTACCTC.

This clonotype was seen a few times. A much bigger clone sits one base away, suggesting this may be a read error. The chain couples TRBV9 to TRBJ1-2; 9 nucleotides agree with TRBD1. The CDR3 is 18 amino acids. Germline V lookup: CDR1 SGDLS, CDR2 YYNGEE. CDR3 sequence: CAGRGNPIGTGKRYGYTF. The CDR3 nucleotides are TGTGCCGGCAGGGGAAACCCCATCGGGACAGGGAAGAGATATGGCTACACCTTC.

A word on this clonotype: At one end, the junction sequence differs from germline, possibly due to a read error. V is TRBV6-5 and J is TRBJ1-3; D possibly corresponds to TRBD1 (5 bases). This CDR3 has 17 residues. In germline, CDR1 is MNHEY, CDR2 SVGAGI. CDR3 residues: CASSYFTGFQRRNTIYF. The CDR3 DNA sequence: TGTGCCAGCAGCTACTTCACAGGATTCCAACGTCGAAACACCATATATTTT.

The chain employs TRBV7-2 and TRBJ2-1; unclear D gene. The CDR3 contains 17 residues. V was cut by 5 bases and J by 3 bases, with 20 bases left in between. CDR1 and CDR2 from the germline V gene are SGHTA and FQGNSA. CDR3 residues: CASSQRETSLFYNEQFF. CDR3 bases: TGTGCCAGCAGCCAGAGAGAGACAAGCCTGTTCTACAATGAGCAGTTCTTC.

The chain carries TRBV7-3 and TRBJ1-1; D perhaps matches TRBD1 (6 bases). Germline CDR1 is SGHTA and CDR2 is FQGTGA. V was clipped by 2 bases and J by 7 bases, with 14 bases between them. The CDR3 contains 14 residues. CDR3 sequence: CASSLQGMKGEAFF. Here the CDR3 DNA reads TGTGCCAGCAGCTTACAGGGGATGAAAGGTGAAGCTTTCTTT.

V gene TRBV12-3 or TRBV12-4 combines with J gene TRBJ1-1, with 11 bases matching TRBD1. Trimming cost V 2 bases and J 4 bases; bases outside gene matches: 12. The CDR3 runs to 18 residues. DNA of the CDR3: TGTGCCAGCAGTTTACGGGACAGGGGGGTGGATGGCATCACTGAAGCTTTCTTT. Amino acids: CASSLRDRGVDGITEAFF.